This T cell receptor beta chain is from a study of T-cell memory formation after mild COVID-19. Trimming shortened V by 1 base and J by 3 bases, and 7 bases separated the two germline ends. The CDR3 runs to 14 residues. The germline CDR1 and CDR2 sequences are SGHVS and FQNEAQ. Employing constant-segment primers, 5'RACE generated TCR alpha and TCR beta cDNA libraries bearing sample barcodes and UMIs. In TCRdb, the 5' RACE reads were re-called with MiXCR into one record per CDR3 protein. This repertoire shows 550,000 to 700,000 distinct CDR3 sequences, roughly 17% found once; its top ten account for about 8.1%. A note on this clonotype: The antigen is undetermined.

Study findings and constraints: Clones from the second wave (peaking day 37) had unconfirmed SARS-CoV-2 specificity. Contracting clones from day 15 to 85 had balanced CD4/CD8; later expanders favoured CD4+.

The sample comprised PBMCs or a T cell subset sorted from them (not recorded which). The origin of this receptor is an adult woman who had mild COVID-19 (a few samples of this study predate the infection). Cell type and time point are not known. J is TRBJ2-1 and V is TRBV7-8; no clear D. The CDR3 DNA reads as TGTGCCAGCAGCTTAGACACCATCTACAATGAGCAGTTCTTC. Translation gives CASSLDTIYNEQFF.